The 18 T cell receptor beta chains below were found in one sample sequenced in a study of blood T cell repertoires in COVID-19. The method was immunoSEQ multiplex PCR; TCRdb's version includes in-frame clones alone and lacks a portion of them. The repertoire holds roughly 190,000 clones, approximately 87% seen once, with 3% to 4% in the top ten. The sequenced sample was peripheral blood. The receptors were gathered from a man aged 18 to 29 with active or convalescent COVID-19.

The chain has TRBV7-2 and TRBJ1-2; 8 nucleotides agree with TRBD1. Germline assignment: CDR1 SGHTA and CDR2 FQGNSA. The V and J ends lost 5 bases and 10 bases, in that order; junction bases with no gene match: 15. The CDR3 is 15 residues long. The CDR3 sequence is CASSLAPGGVLVYTF. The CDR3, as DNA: TGTGCCAGCAGCCTCGCCCCAGGGGGCGTTCTAGTCTACACCTTC.

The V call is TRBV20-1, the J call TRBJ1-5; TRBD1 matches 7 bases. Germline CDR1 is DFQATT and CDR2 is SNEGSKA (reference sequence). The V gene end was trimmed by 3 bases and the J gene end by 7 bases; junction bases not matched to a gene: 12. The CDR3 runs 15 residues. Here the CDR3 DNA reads TGCAGTGCTAGTAGGGGGCAGGGCCTTGGGCAGCCCCAGCATTTT. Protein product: CSASRGQGLGQPQHF.

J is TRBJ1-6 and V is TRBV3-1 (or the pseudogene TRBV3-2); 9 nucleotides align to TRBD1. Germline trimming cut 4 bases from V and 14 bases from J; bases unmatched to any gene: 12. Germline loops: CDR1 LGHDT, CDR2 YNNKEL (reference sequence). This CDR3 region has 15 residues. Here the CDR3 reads CASSPGQGRFSTLHF. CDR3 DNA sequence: TGTGCCAGCAGCCCGGGACAGGGACGTTTCTCAACCCTCCACTTT.

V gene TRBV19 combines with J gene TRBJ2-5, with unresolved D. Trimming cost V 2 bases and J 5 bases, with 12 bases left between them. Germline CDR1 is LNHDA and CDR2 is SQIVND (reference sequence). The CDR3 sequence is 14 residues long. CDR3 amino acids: CASSIRPRGETQYF. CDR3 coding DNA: TGTGCCAGTAGTATAAGGCCTAGAGGCGAGACCCAGTACTTC.

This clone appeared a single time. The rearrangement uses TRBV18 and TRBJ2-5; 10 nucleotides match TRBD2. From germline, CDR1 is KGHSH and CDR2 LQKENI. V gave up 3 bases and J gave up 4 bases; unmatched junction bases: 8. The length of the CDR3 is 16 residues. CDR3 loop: CASSPGASGGSETQYF. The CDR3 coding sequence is TGTGCCAGCTCACCCGGGGCTAGCGGGGGATCAGAGACCCAGTACTTC. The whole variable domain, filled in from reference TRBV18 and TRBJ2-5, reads NAGVMQNPRHLVRRRGQEARLRCSPMKGHSHVYWYRQLPEEGLKFMVYLQKENIIDESGMPKERFSAEFPKEGPSILRIQQVVRGDSAAYFCASSPGASGGSETQYFGPGTRLLVL.

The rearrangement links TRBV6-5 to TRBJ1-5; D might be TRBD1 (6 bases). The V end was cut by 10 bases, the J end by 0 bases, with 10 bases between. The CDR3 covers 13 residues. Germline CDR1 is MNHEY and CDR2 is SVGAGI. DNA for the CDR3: TGTGCCATCCAGGGGAATAGCAATCAGCCCCAGCATTTT. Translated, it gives CAIQGNSNQPQHF.

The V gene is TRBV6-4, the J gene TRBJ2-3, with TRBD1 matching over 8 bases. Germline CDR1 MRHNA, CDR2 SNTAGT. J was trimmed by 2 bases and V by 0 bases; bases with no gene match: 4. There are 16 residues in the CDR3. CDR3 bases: TGTGCCAGCAGTGACTCTGCAGGGGGCTCCACAGATACGCAGTATTTT. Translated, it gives CASSDSAGGSTDTQYF.

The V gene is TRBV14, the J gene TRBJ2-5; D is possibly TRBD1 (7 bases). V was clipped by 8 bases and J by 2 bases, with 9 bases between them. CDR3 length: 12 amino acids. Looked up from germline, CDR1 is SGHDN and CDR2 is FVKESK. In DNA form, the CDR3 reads TGTGCCAGCGCGGGACAGCAAGAGACCCAGTACTTC. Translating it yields CASAGQQETQYF.

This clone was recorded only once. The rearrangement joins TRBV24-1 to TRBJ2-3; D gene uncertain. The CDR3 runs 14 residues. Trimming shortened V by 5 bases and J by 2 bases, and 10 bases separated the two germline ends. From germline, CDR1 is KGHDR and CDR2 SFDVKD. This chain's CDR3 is CATSVSQYTDTQYF. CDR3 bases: TGTGCCACCAGTGTGTCACAGTACACAGATACGCAGTATTTT.

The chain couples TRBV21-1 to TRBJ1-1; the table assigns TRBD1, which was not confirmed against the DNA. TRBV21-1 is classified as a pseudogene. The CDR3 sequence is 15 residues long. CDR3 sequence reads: CASSTDRGPGTEAFF. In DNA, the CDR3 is TGTGCCAGCAGCACGGACAGGGGGCCGGGCACTGAAGCTTTCTTT.

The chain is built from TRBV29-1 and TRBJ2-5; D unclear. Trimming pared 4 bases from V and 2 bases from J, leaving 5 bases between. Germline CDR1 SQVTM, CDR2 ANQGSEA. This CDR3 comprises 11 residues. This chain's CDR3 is CSVVRQETQYF. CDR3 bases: TGCAGCGTTGTTAGACAAGAGACCCAGTACTTC.

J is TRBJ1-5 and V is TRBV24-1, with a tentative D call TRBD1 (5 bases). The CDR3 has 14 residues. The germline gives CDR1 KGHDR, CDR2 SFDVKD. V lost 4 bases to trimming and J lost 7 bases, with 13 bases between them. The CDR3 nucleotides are TGTGCCACCAGTGACAACGACGGGGGACAGCCCCAGCATTTT. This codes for CATSDNDGGQPQHF.

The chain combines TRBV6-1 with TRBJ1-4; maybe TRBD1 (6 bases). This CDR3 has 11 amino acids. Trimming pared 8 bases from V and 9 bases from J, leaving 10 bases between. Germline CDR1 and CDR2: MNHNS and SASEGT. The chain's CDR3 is CASLTGKKLFF. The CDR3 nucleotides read TGTGCCAGCTTAACAGGGAAAAAACTGTTTTTT.

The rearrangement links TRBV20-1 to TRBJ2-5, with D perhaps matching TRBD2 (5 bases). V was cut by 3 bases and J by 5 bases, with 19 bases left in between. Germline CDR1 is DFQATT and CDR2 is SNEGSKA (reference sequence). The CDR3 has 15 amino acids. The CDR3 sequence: CSASLVDSPRETQYF. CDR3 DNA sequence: TGCAGTGCTAGTTTGGTGGACTCACCGCGCGAGACCCAGTACTTC.

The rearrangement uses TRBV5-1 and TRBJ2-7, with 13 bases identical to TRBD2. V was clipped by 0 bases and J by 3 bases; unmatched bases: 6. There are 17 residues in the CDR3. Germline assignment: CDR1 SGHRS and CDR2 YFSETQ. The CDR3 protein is CASSLGGGTSGVYEQYF. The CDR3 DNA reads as TGCGCCAGCAGCTTGGGCGGGGGGACTAGCGGGGTCTACGAGCAGTACTTC.

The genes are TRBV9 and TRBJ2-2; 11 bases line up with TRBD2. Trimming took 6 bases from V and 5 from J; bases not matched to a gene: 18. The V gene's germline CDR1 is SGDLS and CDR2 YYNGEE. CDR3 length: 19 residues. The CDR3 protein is CASIRSVISGRAGTGELFF. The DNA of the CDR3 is TGTGCCAGCATCAGAAGCGTAATTAGCGGGAGGGCCGGGACCGGGGAGCTGTTTTTT. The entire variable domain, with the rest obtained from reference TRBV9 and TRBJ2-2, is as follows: DSGVTQTPKHLITATGQRVTLRCSPRSGDLSVYWYQQSLDQGLQFLIQYYNGEERAKGNILERFSAQQFPDLHSELNLSSLELGDSALYFCASIRSVISGRAGTGELFFGEGSRLTVL.

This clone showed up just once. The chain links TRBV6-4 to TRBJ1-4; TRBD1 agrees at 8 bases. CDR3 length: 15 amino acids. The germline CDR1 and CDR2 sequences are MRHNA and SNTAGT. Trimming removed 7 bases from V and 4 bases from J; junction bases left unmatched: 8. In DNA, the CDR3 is TGTGCCAGCAAACCCGGGACAGGAAATAATGAAAAACTGTTTTTT. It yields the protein CASKPGTGNNEKLFF.

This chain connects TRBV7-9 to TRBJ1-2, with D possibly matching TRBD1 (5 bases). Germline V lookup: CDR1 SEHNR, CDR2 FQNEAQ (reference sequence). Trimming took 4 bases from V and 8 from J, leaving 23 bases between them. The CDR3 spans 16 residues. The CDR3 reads CASSWAGDFNLRGYTF. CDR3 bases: TGTGCCAGCAGCTGGGCCGGGGACTTCAATCTTCGGGGCTACACCTTC.